This entry is about one T cell receptor (beta chain). This clone was seen more than once but under ten times. The antigen it recognizes is unknown. No base qualities exist here, and no much larger clone lies one base off it. This record belongs to a study of blood T cell repertoires in COVID-19 (dated by TCRdb to about 2020). Regarding the complete study: Collaborator samples came from the United States, Italy and Spain and covered acute and convalescent phases of COVID-19. The prospective study material was composed of cDNA or gDNA derived from T cells, B-cell-depleted T cells, or PBMCs. The dataset comprised deeply sampled blood TCRbeta repertoires from subjects exposed to, actively infected with, or recovered from COVID-19. A freely available public database, intended as a resource for researchers studying the immune response to SARS-CoV-2, is where the repertoires were released. The samples were drawn from the first 160 participants of the ongoing ImmuneRACE study and from 1,254 subjects provided by 6 global collaborators. Sample metadata almost always included a de-identified subject ID, COVID-19 status, age in years and sex. HLA class I and class II types, where available, came from metadata supplied by the sample provider rather than from assay-based typing. What the study reported, not specific to this receptor: Clinical and demographic metadata were provided uncurated, with the amount varying by source and participant.

A second Seattle source provided samples from volunteer blood donors who had recovered from COVID-19. Whole blood was collected in K2EDTA tubes by collaborating institutions according to the institutions' own protocols. For TCRbeta analysis, collaborators shipped samples as frozen whole blood, isolated PBMCs, or DNA extracted from either of those sample types. V is cut by 9 bases and J by 0 bases, and the space between the germline ends is 17 bases. CDR1 SGHNT and CDR2 YENEEA were looked up in the germline V gene. The CDR3, from cysteine to phenylalanine, totals 16 residues. The only DNA kept is the CDR3, 48 bases in frame from the first base. TCRbeta CDR3 regions were amplified from genomic DNA using the immunoSEQ Assay, a bias-controlled multiplex PCR. Processing in the source paper ran as follows. Nucleated cell counts per sample were estimated from amplification of reference gene primers within the assay. Sequence reads were collapsed and filtered to measure the absolute abundance of every unique TCRbeta CDR3 rearrangement. For each sample, productive Simpson clonality was calculated by taking the square root of Simpson's diversity index across productive rearrangements. TCRdb limited this immuneACCESS table to in-frame rearrangements with V and J called. A share of clones is missing; checked studies link under half to unresolved V genes, and the rest is unexplained. The DNA gave D and trimming, while V, J and clone size come from that table. Counted in this sample were 140,000 to 150,000 clones; 75% to 85% of them appeared once. Approximately 3.5% of the sample is in the top ten clones.

This sequence was found in a man aged 70 or older who had recovered from COVID-19. The sample was peripheral blood. This receptor chain uses TRBV11-3 and TRBJ2-2; the D gene is possibly TRBD1, with 6 bases matching. The DNA sequence reads TGTGCCAGTCAACCGACCGGGACAACGAACACCGGGGAGCTGTTTTTT. Its amino acids are CASQPTGTTNTGELFF.